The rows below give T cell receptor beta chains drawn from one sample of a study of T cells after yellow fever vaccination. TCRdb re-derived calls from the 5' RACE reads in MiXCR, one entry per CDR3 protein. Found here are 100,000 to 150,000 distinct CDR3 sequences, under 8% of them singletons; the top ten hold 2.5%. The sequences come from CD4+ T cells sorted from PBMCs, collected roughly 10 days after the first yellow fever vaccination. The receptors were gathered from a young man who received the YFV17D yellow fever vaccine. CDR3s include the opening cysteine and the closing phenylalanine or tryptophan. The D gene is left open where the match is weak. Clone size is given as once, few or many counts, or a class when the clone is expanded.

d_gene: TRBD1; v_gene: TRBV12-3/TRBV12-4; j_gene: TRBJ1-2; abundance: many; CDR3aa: CASSLRLGQGGYGYTF; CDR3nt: TGTGCCAGCAGTCTCAGACTTGGACAGGGGGGCTATGGCTACACCTTC
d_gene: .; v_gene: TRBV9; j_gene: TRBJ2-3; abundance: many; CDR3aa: CASSVTGTFTDTQYF; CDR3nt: TGTGCCAGCAGCGTGACGGGGACTTTCACAGATACGCAGTATTTT
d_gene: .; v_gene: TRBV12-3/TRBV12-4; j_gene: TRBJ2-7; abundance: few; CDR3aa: CASTSDNPQGEQYF; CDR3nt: TGTGCCAGCACCTCGGACAATCCCCAAGGAGAGCAGTACTTC
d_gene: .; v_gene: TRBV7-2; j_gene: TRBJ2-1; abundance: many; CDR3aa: CASSLRIALYNEQFF; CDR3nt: TGTGCCAGCAGCTTGCGAATAGCTCTCTACAATGAGCAGTTCTTC
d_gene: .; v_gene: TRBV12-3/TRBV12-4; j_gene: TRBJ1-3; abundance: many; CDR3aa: CASSSGRSSGNTIYF; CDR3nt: TGTGCCAGCAGTTCGGGACGGTCCTCTGGAAACACCATATATTTT
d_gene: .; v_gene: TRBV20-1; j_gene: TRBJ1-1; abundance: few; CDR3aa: CSARVALGNTEAFF; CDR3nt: TGCAGTGCTAGAGTAGCATTGGGCAACACTGAAGCTTTCTTT
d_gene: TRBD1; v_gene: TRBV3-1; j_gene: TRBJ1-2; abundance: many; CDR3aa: CASSPLGQSYGYTF; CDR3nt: TGTGCCAGCAGCCCACTGGGACAGTCCTATGGCTACACCTTC
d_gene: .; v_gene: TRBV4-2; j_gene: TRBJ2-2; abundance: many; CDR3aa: CASSRGAVTGELFF; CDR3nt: TGTGCCAGCTCCCGGGGGGCGGTCACCGGGGAGCTGTTTTTT
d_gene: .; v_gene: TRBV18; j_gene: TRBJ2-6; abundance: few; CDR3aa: CASSPRAGPSSGANVLTF; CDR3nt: TGTGCCAGCTCACCACGAGCAGGGCCGAGCTCTGGGGCCAACGTCCTGACTTTC
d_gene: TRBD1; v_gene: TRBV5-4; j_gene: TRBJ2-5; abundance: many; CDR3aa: CASSLQGAAETQYF; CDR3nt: TGTGCCAGTAGCTTACAGGGGGCCGCGGAGACCCAGTACTTC
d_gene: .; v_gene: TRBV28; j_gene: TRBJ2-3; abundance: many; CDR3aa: CASSWASEFTDTQYF; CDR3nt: TGTGCCAGCAGTTGGGCTAGCGAGTTCACAGATACGCAGTATTTT
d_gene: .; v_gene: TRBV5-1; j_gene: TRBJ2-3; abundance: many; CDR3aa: CASSLSRYSSTDTQYF; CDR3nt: TGCGCCAGCAGCTTGTCGCGCTACTCTAGCACAGATACGCAGTATTTT
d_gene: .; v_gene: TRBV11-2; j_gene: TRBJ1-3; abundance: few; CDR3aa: CASSSLTGHGNTIYF; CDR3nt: TGTGCCAGCAGCTCTCTTACAGGGCACGGAAACACCATATATTTT
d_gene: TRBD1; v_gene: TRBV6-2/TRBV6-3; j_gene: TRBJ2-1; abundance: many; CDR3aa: CASKTGQGDEQFF; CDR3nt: TGTGCCAGCAAAACGGGACAGGGGGATGAGCAGTTCTTC
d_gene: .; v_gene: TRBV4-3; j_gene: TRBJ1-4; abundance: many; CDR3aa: CASSQETGEKLFF; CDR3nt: TGCGCCAGCAGCCAAGAAACGGGGGAAAAACTGTTTTTT
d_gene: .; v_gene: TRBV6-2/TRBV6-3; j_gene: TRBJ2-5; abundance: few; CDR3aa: CASSPGPYLQETQYF; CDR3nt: TGTGCCAGCAGTCCCGGCCCGTATCTACAAGAGACCCAGTACTTC
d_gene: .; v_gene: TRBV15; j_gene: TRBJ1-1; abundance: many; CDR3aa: CATSRDVEGAFF; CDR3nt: TGTGCCACCAGCAGAGATGTCGAGGGAGCTTTCTTT
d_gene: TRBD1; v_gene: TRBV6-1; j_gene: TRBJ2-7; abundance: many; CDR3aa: CASSLGGTGSYEQYF; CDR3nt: TGTGCCAGCAGCCTGGGAGGGACAGGGTCCTACGAGCAGTACTTC
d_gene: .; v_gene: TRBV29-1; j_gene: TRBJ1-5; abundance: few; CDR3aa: CSVETATNQPQHF; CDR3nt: TGCAGCGTTGAAACGGCAACAAATCAGCCCCAGCATTTT
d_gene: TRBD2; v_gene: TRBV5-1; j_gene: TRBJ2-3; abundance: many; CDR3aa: CASSLGPQAGGHADTQYF; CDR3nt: TGCGCCAGCAGCTTGGGTCCCCAAGCGGGGGGGCACGCAGATACGCAGTATTTT
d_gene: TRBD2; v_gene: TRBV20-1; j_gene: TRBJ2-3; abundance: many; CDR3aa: CSASSERGGLTDTQYF; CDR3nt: TGCAGTGCTAGTAGCGAGCGGGGGGGCTTAACAGATACGCAGTATTTT
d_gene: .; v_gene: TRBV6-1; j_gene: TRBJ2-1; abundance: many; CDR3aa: CASSGRTYNEQFF; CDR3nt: TGTGCCAGCAGTGGTAGGACCTACAATGAGCAGTTCTTC
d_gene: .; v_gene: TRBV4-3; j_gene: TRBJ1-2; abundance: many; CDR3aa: CASSQDPLGYGYTF; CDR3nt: TGCGCCAGCAGCCAAGACCCCCTCGGGTATGGCTACACCTTC
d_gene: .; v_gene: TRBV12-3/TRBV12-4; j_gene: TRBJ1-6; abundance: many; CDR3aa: CASRLAVGGSPLHF; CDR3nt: TGTGCCAGCAGGCTGGCGGTGGGAGGTTCACCCCTCCACTTT
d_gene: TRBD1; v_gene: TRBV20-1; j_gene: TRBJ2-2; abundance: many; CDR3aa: CSAFGTGNTGELFF; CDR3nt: TGCAGTGCATTCGGGACAGGGAACACCGGGGAGCTGTTTTTT
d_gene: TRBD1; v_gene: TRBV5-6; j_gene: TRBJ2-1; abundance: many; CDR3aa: CASSLTGQGYNEQFF; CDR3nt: TGTGCCAGCAGCTTAACCGGACAGGGTTACAATGAGCAGTTCTTC
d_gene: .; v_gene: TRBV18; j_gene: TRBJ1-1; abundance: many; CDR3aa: CASSPISDTTEAFF; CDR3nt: TGTGCCAGCTCACCAATCTCTGATACCACTGAAGCTTTCTTT
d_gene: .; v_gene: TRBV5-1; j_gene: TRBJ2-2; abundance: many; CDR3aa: CASSMDNPEGELFF; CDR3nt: TGCGCCAGCAGCATGGACAATCCTGAGGGGGAGCTGTTTTTT
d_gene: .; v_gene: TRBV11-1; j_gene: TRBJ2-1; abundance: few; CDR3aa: CASSPLSSKQFF; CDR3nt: TGTGCCAGCAGCCCCCTCTCTAGCAAGCAGTTCTTC
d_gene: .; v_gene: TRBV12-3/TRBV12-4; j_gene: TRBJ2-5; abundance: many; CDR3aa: CASSLAVEGAQYF; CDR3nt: TGTGCCAGCAGTTTAGCGGTCGAAGGGGCCCAGTACTTC
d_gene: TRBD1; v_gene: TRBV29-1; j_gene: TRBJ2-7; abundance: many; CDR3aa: CSVAGTASYEQYF; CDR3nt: TGCAGCGTTGCCGGGACAGCCTCCTACGAGCAGTACTTC